The clone carrying this T cell receptor (beta chain) occurred a few times. Regarding donors, all were healthy bone marrow donors. Whereas donors were nominally healthy upon sampling, unrecorded immune exposures were probable. With 5 bases removed from V and 0 bases from J, the gap between germline ends came to 10 bases. CDR1 and CDR2 (germline): MNHEY, SVGAGI. This CDR3 has 14 residues. The data stem from a study of cytomegalovirus exposure and HLA in healthy donors. Primers for the PCR totalled 60 Vbeta and 13 Jbeta. Some clones are missing from TCRdb's copy, which holds only in-frame ones; the method was immunoSEQ multiplex PCR. The data hold over 100,000 clones, with less than 80% observed a single time.

The V call is TRBV6-5, the J call TRBJ1-1; D is unresolved. The receptor was derived from a woman between 25 and 40 years old in good health and CMV-seronegative. Sequencing input: PBMCs. CDR3 in amino acids: CASSLRTVNTEAFF. The CDR3 bases are TGTGCCAGCAGTCTTCGGACTGTGAACACTGAAGCTTTCTTT.